The 20 T cell receptor beta chains presented below share a single source sample, sequenced in a study of T-cell reconstitution after alpha-beta-depleted transplantation in children. The authors prepared the TCRbeta library with unique molecular identifiers. Via MiXCR, TCRdb re-called the PCR reads, giving one row per CDR3 protein. The sample lists around 490,000 distinct CDR3 sequences; around 10% were seen once. The starting material was PBMCs, mostly from graft donor cells, obtained 180 days after TCRalphabeta/CD19-depleted stem cell transplant. These receptors were taken from a female patient aged 2-10 years who had a stem cell transplant for aplastic anemia, so the T cells may come from the graft donor.

This clonotype was counted only a few times. The genes are TRBV27 and TRBJ2-2, with 7 bases that match TRBD2. CDR3 size: 13 residues. V lost 0 bases and J lost 8; bases outside the gene matches: 0. The V gene's germline CDR1 is MNHEY and CDR2 SMNVEV (reference sequence). CDR3 loop: CASSLSLAGELFF. The CDR3 bases are TGTGCCAGCAGTTTATCACTAGCGGGGGAGCTGTTTTTT.

This clonotype was counted at least ten times. This rearrangement joins TRBV29-1 to TRBJ2-1, with TRBD2 matching over 13 bases. V lost 7 bases, J lost 5 bases, and 11 bases stayed unmatched. The CDR3 is 16 amino acids. Germline V gives CDR1 SQVTM, CDR2 ANQGSEA. CDR3 DNA sequence: TGCAGCGCTCTAGGACTAGCGGGAGATGGTAACAATGAGCAGTTCTTC. Translated, it gives CSALGLAGDGNNEQFF.

The chain uses TRBV20-1 and TRBJ2-1; 12 bases align to TRBD2. Germline assignment: CDR1 DFQATT and CDR2 SNEGSKA (reference sequence). With V trimmed by 0 bases and J by 0 bases, 9 bases remained unmatched. The CDR3 extends over 19 amino acids. In nucleotides, the CDR3 is TGCAGTGCTAGAGATAAGGGCCTAGCGGGAGGGCCCTCCTACAATGAGCAGTTCTTC. Amino acid sequence: CSARDKGLAGGPSYNEQFF.

This clonotype has only a few counts. The chain links TRBV5-1 to TRBJ1-1; possible D gene TRBD1, 5 bases. The germline CDR1 and CDR2 sequences are SGHRS and YFSETQ. V gave up 0 bases and J gave up 10 bases, with 10 bases separating them. CDR3 size: 12 residues. The CDR3, as DNA: TGCGCCAGCAGCTTGGCCGGGACGAGAGCTTTCTTT. Translated: CASSLAGTRAFF.

This clonotype has only a few counts. The V gene is TRBV5-1, the J gene TRBJ2-6; 8 bases agree with TRBD1. Trimming cost V 4 bases and J 0 bases; bases outside gene matches: 18. This CDR3 has 21 residues. CDR1 and CDR2 from the germline V gene are SGHRS and YFSETQ. The chain's CDR3 is CASSPRDVETGAPSGANVLTF. The CDR3 DNA is TGCGCCAGCAGCCCCCGGGACGTTGAGACAGGGGCTCCCTCTGGGGCCAACGTCCTGACTTTC.

This rearrangement joins TRBV20-1 to TRBJ2-7; 10 positions agree with TRBD1. Germline trimming cut 6 bases from V and 5 bases from J; bases unmatched to any gene: 10. The CDR3 has 14 amino acids. Germline V gene data show CDR1 as DFQATT and CDR2 as SNEGSKA (reference sequence). The CDR3 coding sequence is TGCAGTGCCGTGCCGGGACAGGGGCTGGACGAGCAGTACTTC. Translation: CSAVPGQGLDEQYF.

The chain links TRBV11-2 to TRBJ2-7, with 9 bases identical to TRBD2. Looked up from germline, CDR1 is SGHAT and CDR2 is FQNNGV. There are 14 residues in the CDR3. The ends lost 7 bases at V and 0 bases at J; junction bases unmatched: 4. The CDR3 loop reads CASNSGGSSYEQYV. The CDR3 nucleotides are TGTGCCAGCAACAGCGGGGGGAGCTCCTACGAGCAGTACGTC.

V and J are TRBV12-3 or TRBV12-4 and TRBJ2-7; 13 bases are a match to TRBD2. The CDR3 is 15 residues long. V shed 5 bases and J 6 bases; nucleotides not matched to a gene: 7. CDR3 region: CASSRTSGGGGEQYF. CDR3 DNA: TGTGCCAGCAGTCGGACTAGCGGGGGAGGAGGCGAGCAGTACTTC.

The chain couples TRBV28 to TRBJ1-5; no clear D gene. The CDR3 covers 14 residues. V was trimmed by 6 bases and J by 3 bases, leaving 12 bases between them. CDR1 is MDHEN, CDR2 SYDVKM, per germline. CDR3 in DNA: TGTGCCAGCAGAACCATACCTTACAATCAGCCCCAGCATTTT. This sequence encodes CASRTIPYNQPQHF.

This clonotype has only a few counts. The rearrangement joins TRBV18 to TRBJ1-5; the match to TRBD1 covers 10 bases. Germline lookup yields CDR1 KGHSH and CDR2 LQKENI. The CDR3 runs to 17 residues. V shed 3 bases and J 1 base; nucleotides not matched to a gene: 6. This CDR3 is CASSPLPGQGSNQPQHF. CDR3 in DNA: TGTGCCAGCTCACCGCTCCCGGGACAGGGGAGCAATCAGCCCCAGCATTTT. Supplemented by reference TRBV18 and TRBJ1-5, the full variable domain reads NAGVMQNPRHLVRRRGQEARLRCSPMKGHSHVYWYRQLPEEGLKFMVYLQKENIIDESGMPKERFSAEFPKEGPSILRIQQVVRGDSAAYFCASSPLPGQGSNQPQHFGDGTRLSIL.

The table lists this clonotype with a few counts. The chain carries TRBV9 and TRBJ2-2, with TRBD2 matching 8 bases. Germline CDR1 reads SGDLS; CDR2 reads YYNGEE. Losses at the gene ends were 3 bases for V and 1 base for J; bases not matched to a gene: 14. This CDR3 contains 19 residues. For the CDR3, the DNA is TGTGCCAGCAGCGAGCTCCCCCCTCTGGCGGGAGGGAACACCGGGGAGCTGTTTTTT. It encodes CASSELPPLAGGNTGELFF. Using reference TRBV9 and TRBJ2-2 for the parts outside the CDR3, the full variable domain is DSGVTQTPKHLITATGQRVTLRCSPRSGDLSVYWYQQSLDQGLQFLIQYYNGEERAKGNILERFSAQQFPDLHSELNLSSLELGDSALYFCASSELPPLAGGNTGELFFGEGSRLTVL.

Written as DNA, the CDR3 is TGTGCCAGCAGCTTAGCGACTAGCGGGGAGCGGATGAGGAATGAGCAGTTCTTC. This gives the protein CASSLATSGERMRNEQFF. This rearrangement joins TRBV7-9 to TRBJ2-1; 11 positions agree with TRBD2. This CDR3 comprises 18 residues. Germline loops: CDR1 SEHNR, CDR2 FQNEAQ (reference sequence). The junction had 11 bases not matched to a gene; V was cut back by 0 bases and J by 7 bases.

This clonotype was detected ten times or more. The chain employs TRBV29-1 and TRBJ2-3, with 9 bases aligning to TRBD1. Germline V gene lookup returns CDR1 SQVTM and CDR2 ANQGSEA. The CDR3 extends over 14 amino acids. After removal of 7 bases from V and 4 bases from J, the junction contained 9 bases not matched to a gene. As DNA, the CDR3 is TGCAGCGCTTCTGGGACAGGGAGGGCAGATACGCAGTATTTT. Its translation is CSASGTGRADTQYF.

The genes are TRBV19 and TRBJ2-1; D is ambiguous. There are 13 residues in the CDR3. Germline CDR1 reads LNHDA; CDR2 reads SQIVND (reference sequence). Trimming cost V 5 bases and J 10 bases, with 15 bases left between them. The CDR3 protein is CASSVLVGSEQFF. The CDR3 DNA sequence: TGTGCCAGTAGTGTTTTGGTGGGGTCCGAGCAGTTCTTC. Full variable domain (remainder filled in from reference TRBV19 and TRBJ2-1): DGGITQSPKYLFRKEGQNVTLSCEQNLNHDAMYWYRQDPGQGLRLIYYSQIVNDFQKGDIAEGYSVSREKKESFPLTVTSAQKNPTAFYLCASSVLVGSEQFFGPGTRLTVL.

This chain uses TRBV28 with TRBJ2-7, with a weak D call TRBD1 (6 bases). The germline gives CDR1 MDHEN, CDR2 SYDVKM. CDR3 length equals 14 residues. Trimming stripped 8 bases from V and 1 base from J, with 15 bases between. The chain's CDR3 is CASPGQNLSYEQYF. The CDR3 DNA sequence: TGTGCCAGCCCAGGACAGAACCTTTCCTACGAGCAGTACTTC.

A few counts support this clonotype. This chain connects TRBV27 to TRBJ1-5, with a weak D call TRBD1 (6 bases). This CDR3 region has 16 residues. Germline values: CDR1 MNHEY, CDR2 SMNVEV (reference sequence). V shed 6 bases and J shed 4 bases, with 19 bases lying between them. CDR3 residues: CASSPSIRGGNQPQHF. CDR3 in DNA: TGTGCCAGCAGCCCCTCTATTCGAGGGGGGAATCAGCCCCAGCATTTT.

In its sample, this clonotype was seen a few times. The genes are TRBV7-2 and TRBJ1-2; no clear D. The CDR3 is 15 residues long. CDR1 is SGHTA and CDR2 is FQGNSA in the germline V gene. V gave up 1 base and J gave up 0 bases, with 9 bases separating them. The CDR3 DNA is TGTGCCAGCAGCTTAGTCCGCCCGGCTAACTATGGCTACACCTTC. Protein: CASSLVRPANYGYTF. The whole variable domain, filled in from reference TRBV7-2 and TRBJ1-2, reads GAGVSQSPSNKVTEKGKDVELRCDPISGHTALYWYRQSLGQGLEFLIYFQGNSAPDKSGLPSDRFSAERTGGSVSTLTIQRTQQEDSAVYLCASSLVRPANYGYTFGSGTRLTVV.

This clonotype appeared a few times. The chain has TRBV15 and TRBJ1-5, with D tentatively TRBD1 (5 bases). Germline-derived CDR1 and CDR2 are LNHNV and YYDKDF (reference sequence). The CDR3 has 12 amino acids. The germline V and J ends were trimmed by 4 bases and 7 bases, with 8 bases remaining between them. The CDR3 loop reads CATSTRGQPQHF. As DNA, the CDR3 is TGTGCCACCAGCACCCGGGGGCAGCCCCAGCATTTT.

This clonotype has only a few counts. The J gene is TRBJ2-7, the V gene TRBV20-1, with TRBD2 matching over 11 bases. Trimming at V came to 8 bases and at J to 1 base, leaving 10 bases not matched to a gene. Germline lookup yields CDR1 DFQATT and CDR2 SNEGSKA (reference sequence). CDR3 size: 15 residues. The chain's CDR3 is CSTPQLAGESYEQYF. DNA of the CDR3: TGCAGTACCCCTCAACTAGCGGGAGAATCCTACGAGCAGTACTTC.

CDR3 sequence (DNA): TGTGCCAGTAGTACTCGACAGGTCTATGGCTACACCTTC. Translating it yields CASSTRQVYGYTF. The rearrangement links TRBV19 to TRBJ1-2; a possible D gene is TRBD1 (6 bases). Germline CDR1 is LNHDA and CDR2 is SQIVND (reference sequence). Trimming cost V 4 bases and J 4 bases, with 10 bases left between them. CDR3 length equals 13 residues.